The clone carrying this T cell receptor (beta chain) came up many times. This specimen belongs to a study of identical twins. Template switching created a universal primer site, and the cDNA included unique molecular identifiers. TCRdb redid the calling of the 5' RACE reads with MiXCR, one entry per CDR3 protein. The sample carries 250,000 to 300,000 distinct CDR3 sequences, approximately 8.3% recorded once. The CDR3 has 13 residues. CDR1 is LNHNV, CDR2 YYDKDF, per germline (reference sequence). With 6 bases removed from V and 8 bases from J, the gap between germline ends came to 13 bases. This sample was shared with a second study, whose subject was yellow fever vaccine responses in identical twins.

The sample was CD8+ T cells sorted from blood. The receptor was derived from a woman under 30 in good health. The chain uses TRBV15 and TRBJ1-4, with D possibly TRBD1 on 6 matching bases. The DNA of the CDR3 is TGTGCCACCAGGATGGGACATAACGAAAAACTGTTTTTT. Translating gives CATRMGHNEKLFF. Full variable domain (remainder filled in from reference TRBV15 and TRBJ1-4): DAMVIQNPRYQVTQFGKPVTLSCSQTLNHNVMYWYQQKSSQAPKLLFHYYDKDFNNEADTPDNFQSRRPNTSFCFLDIRSPGLGDTAMYLCATRMGHNEKLFFGSGTQLSVL.